The T cell receptor (beta chain) under discussion was sequenced for a study of shared clonotypes between healthy human individuals. As for the study in general: Three CD4 naive, three CD4 memory, two CD8 naive and one CD8 memory plate were used per donor. Study outcomes and limitations: Roughly 5.3% of naive CD4 clonotypes were common to a handful of donors. Researchers found naive subsets generally carried larger estimated richness than memory subsets.

V lost 6 bases, J lost 2 bases, and 13 bases lay in between. This CDR3 spans 14 amino acids. Germline loops: CDR1 SGHAT, CDR2 FQNNGV. Researchers ran the assay at a deep level. Profiling relied on immunoSEQ multiplex PCR, and the TCRdb table lists in-frame clones only, not all of them. The table records some 1.4 million clones, around 97% of them present only once. The table lists this clone with a count of one. Its matching antigen is unknown. V is TRBV11-2 and J is TRBJ2-5, with D perhaps being TRBD1 or TRBD2 (5 bases each). The sequenced sample was naive CD4+ T cells sorted from blood. Indicated subset: CD45RA+ positively selected. This receptor was identified in a man aged 30-40 years in good health. CDR3 DNA: TGTGCCAGCAGTTCCGGGACGAATCAAGAGACCCAGTACTTC. The encoded protein is CASSSGTNQETQYF.